These T cell receptor beta chains were read from a single sample in a study of human T cells and chemical hapten exposure. One entry per CDR3 protein results from TCRdb running MiXCR on the RACE reads. The table shows 150,000 to 200,000 distinct CDR3 sequences, with almost 30% occurring only once. The specimen comprised whole blood, sampled in connection with sensitization to the hapten diphenylcyclopropenone (DPC). Every receptor here comes from a woman younger than 45 with alopecia areata. Some clones in this sample may be carry-over from other donors' samples. Both conserved end residues are part of each CDR3. The D gene is left open where the match is weak. Size is stated for part of the rows, as once, few or many counts, or as a class when the clone is expanded.

few	TRBV12-3/TRBV12-4	-	TRBJ1-5	CASSFGGGGNQPQHF	TGTGCCAGCAGTTTCGGGGGCGGGGGCAATCAGCCCCAGCATTTT
few	TRBV20-1	-	TRBJ2-4	CSARVPLAKNIQYF	TGCAGTGCTAGAGTTCCATTAGCCAAAAACATTCAGTACTTC
-	TRBV29-1	-	TRBJ2-7	CSAAWSSGNEQYF	TGCAGCGCCGCGTGGTCGTCGGGGAACGAGCAGTACTTC
-	TRBV9	TRBD2	TRBJ2-3	CASSVGSGSTDTQYF	TGTGCCAGCAGCGTGGGTAGCGGGAGCACAGATACGCAGTATTTT
-	TRBV6-5	TRBD1	TRBJ2-7	CASSYRGTGTYEQYF	TGTGCCAGCAGTTACCGAGGGACAGGGACCTACGAGCAGTACTTC
-	TRBV4-1	-	TRBJ1-1	CASSQAAGATEAFF	TGCGCCAGCAGCCAAGCTGCGGGGGCCACTGAAGCTTTCTTT
-	TRBV28	-	TRBJ1-5	CASQGQVNQPQHF	TGTGCCAGCCAGGGGCAAGTCAATCAGCCCCAGCATTTT
few	TRBV29-1	-	TRBJ1-5	CSVETGGGQPQHF	TGCAGCGTTGAAACGGGGGGCGGTCAGCCCCAGCATTTT
-	TRBV5-8	-	TRBJ1-3	CASSFISPGNSGNTIYF	TGTGCCAGCAGCTTCATCTCTCCAGGGAACTCTGGAAACACCATATATTTT
-	TRBV6-2/TRBV6-3	TRBD1	TRBJ2-1	CASSKAGTAYNEQFF	TGTGCCAGCAGTAAAGCCGGGACAGCGTACAATGAGCAGTTCTTC
few	TRBV20-1	TRBD1	TRBJ1-2	CSAREQTGSRGGYTF	TGCAGTGCTAGAGAACAGACAGGGAGCAGGGGTGGCTACACCTTC
few	TRBV7-2	TRBD2	TRBJ2-1	CASNPSGGNNEQFF	TGTGCCAGCAACCCTAGCGGGGGGAACAATGAGCAGTTCTTC
-	TRBV5-6	-	TRBJ2-1	CASSPTASSFHEQFF	TGTGCCAGCAGCCCTACGGCGTCCAGTTTCCATGAGCAGTTCTTC
-	TRBV28	TRBD1	TRBJ2-7	CASSDRGRYEQYF	TGTGCCAGCAGCGACAGGGGGCGTTACGAGCAGTACTTC
-	TRBV28	TRBD1	TRBJ2-7	CTSSRGQEYEQYF	TGTACCAGCAGTCGCGGACAGGAGTACGAGCAGTACTTC
-	TRBV12-3/TRBV12-4	-	TRBJ2-2	CASSVVESANTGELFF	TGTGCCAGCAGCGTCGTAGAAAGCGCGAACACCGGGGAGCTGTTTTTT
few	TRBV28	-	TRBJ1-5	CASLPPLWVSNQPQHF	TGTGCCAGCCTTCCTCCTCTGTGGGTTAGCAATCAGCCCCAGCATTTT
-	TRBV12-3/TRBV12-4	TRBD1	TRBJ2-7	CASSFRDRGYEQYF	TGTGCCAGCAGTTTTAGGGACAGGGGCTACGAGCAGTACTTC
-	TRBV29-1	TRBD2	TRBJ2-4	CSTGLAGIQYF	TGCAGCACAGGACTAGCGGGCATTCAGTACTTC
few	TRBV27	-	TRBJ2-3	CASSPNRALGPDTQYF	TGTGCCAGCAGTCCGAACAGGGCCCTAGGTCCAGATACGCAGTATTTT
-	TRBV10-3	TRBD2	TRBJ2-7	CAIGTSGGNEQYF	TGTGCCATAGGGACTAGCGGGGGAAACGAGCAGTACTTC
-	TRBV30	TRBD2	TRBJ2-2	CAWMRGATGELFF	TGTGCCTGGATGCGGGGGGCCACCGGGGAGCTGTTTTTT
-	TRBV2	TRBD1	TRBJ1-5	CASSTGQGHQPQHF	TGTGCCAGCAGTACAGGACAGGGTCATCAGCCCCAGCATTTT
-	TRBV28	-	TRBJ2-1	CASSLSQSYNEQFF	TGTGCCAGCAGTTTAAGTCAGTCCTACAATGAGCAGTTCTTC
-	TRBV2	TRBD2	TRBJ2-7	CASESGTSGSVLYF	TGTGCCAGCGAGAGCGGGACTAGCGGTTCTGTACTGTACTTC
-	TRBV28	-	TRBJ2-1	CASSLSQGSNEQFF	TGTGCCAGCAGTTTAAGCCAGGGTAGCAATGAGCAGTTCTTC
-	TRBV9	-	TRBJ1-1	CASSAPHLGRSTEAFF	TGTGCCAGCAGCGCCCCCCACCTCGGTCGGAGCACTGAAGCTTTCTTT
-	TRBV6-2/TRBV6-3	TRBD1	TRBJ1-1	CASSRDSLTEAFF	TGTGCCAGCAGCCGGGACAGCCTCACTGAAGCTTTCTTT
few	TRBV29-1	-	TRBJ1-1	CSVVHNMNTEAFF	TGCAGCGTTGTACACAACATGAACACTGAAGCTTTCTTT
few	TRBV5-1	-	TRBJ2-1	CASRSSGQPHEQFF	TGCGCCAGCAGGTCCTCGGGGCAACCACATGAGCAGTTCTTC
-	TRBV4-3	TRBD2	TRBJ2-3	CASSPLAGRTDTQYF	TGCGCCAGCAGCCCTCTAGCGGGGCGCACAGATACGCAGTATTTT
-	TRBV5-1	TRBD1	TRBJ1-2	CASSQDRGHHYTF	TGCGCCAGCAGCCAGGACAGGGGGCATCACTACACCTTC
once	TRBV5-1	-	TRBJ1-3	CASSLAPPDSGNTIYF	TGCGCCAGCAGCTTGGCCCCACCCGACTCTGGAAACACCATATATTTT